One and the same sample provided the 21 T cell receptor beta chains below, sequenced in a study of shared clonotypes between healthy human individuals. Some clones are missing from TCRdb's copy, which holds only in-frame ones; the method was immunoSEQ multiplex PCR. The sample records about 1,500,000 clones, about 96% being singletons. The specimen sequenced was naive CD4+ T cells sorted from blood. Subset described: CD45RA+ positively selected. The receptors were gathered from a man under 40 in good health.

On this clone itself: The same CDR3 is also encoded by other DNA sequences in this sample. The chain employs TRBV6-1 and TRBJ2-5; D ambiguous. Germline V lookup: CDR1 MNHNS, CDR2 SASEGT. The CDR3 has 12 residues. V shed 2 bases and J shed 5 bases, with 6 bases lying between them. The CDR3 DNA sequence: TGTGCCAGCAGTGAAACATGGGAGACCCAGTACTTC. Residues: CASSETWETQYF.

The DNA of the CDR3 is TGTGCCAGCAGCGCCACAGCGGGAGGGTACAATGAGCAGTTCTTC. It translates to CASSATAGGYNEQFF. The chain carries TRBV9 and TRBJ2-1; 10 bases line up with TRBD2. The CDR3 is 15 residues long. J lost 4 bases, V lost 3 bases, and 4 bases had no gene match. Per germline, CDR1 SGDLS and CDR2 YYNGEE.

The chain employs TRBV19 and TRBJ2-7, with 8 bases fitting TRBD1. Trimming at V came to 3 bases and at J to 3 bases, leaving 10 bases not matched to a gene. Germline V gene lookup returns CDR1 LNHDA and CDR2 SQIVND (reference sequence). This CDR3 has 16 amino acids. The CDR3 DNA sequence: TGTGCCAGTAGTATTGGGCCGGCAGGGGGCCTCTACGAGCAGTACTTC. Translated: CASSIGPAGGLYEQYF.

The gene calls are TRBV7-2 and TRBJ2-3; 8 nucleotides agree with TRBD1. The V and J ends lost 3 bases and 4 bases, in that order; junction bases with no gene match: 3. This CDR3 region has 14 residues. CDR1 is SGHTA, CDR2 FQGNSA, per germline. CDR3 amino acids: CASSFRGQADTQYF. The CDR3 bases are TGTGCCAGCAGCTTCAGGGGGCAAGCAGATACGCAGTATTTT. The full variable domain, with the rest looked up from reference TRBV7-2 and TRBJ2-3, is GAGVSQSPSNKVTEKGKDVELRCDPISGHTALYWYRQSLGQGLEFLIYFQGNSAPDKSGLPSDRFSAERTGGSVSTLTIQRTQQEDSAVYLCASSFRGQADTQYFGPGTRLTVL.

The chain couples TRBV30 to TRBJ2-3; unclear D gene. V was pared by 0 bases and J by 2 bases, with 9 bases between. Germline values: CDR1 GTSNPN, CDR2 SVGIG (reference sequence). The CDR3 has 14 amino acids. In nucleotides, the CDR3 is TGTGCCTGGAGTGTCGGCGGAAACACAGATACGCAGTATTTT. Translation: CAWSVGGNTDTQYF.

The chain links TRBV19 to TRBJ2-4, with 8 nucleotides matching TRBD1. The CDR3 spans 14 residues. The V and J ends lost 3 bases and 9 bases, in that order; junction bases with no gene match: 7. CDR1 is LNHDA and CDR2 is SQIVND in the germline V gene (reference sequence). CDR3 sequence: CASSIQGADFIQYF. CDR3 DNA sequence: TGTGCCAGTAGTATTCAGGGGGCCGATTTCATTCAGTACTTC.

This chain joins TRBV5-1 and TRBJ2-1, with a tentative D call TRBD2 (5 bases). V was pared by 3 bases and J by 5 bases, with 18 bases between. This CDR3 contains 16 residues. Germline loops: CDR1 SGHRS, CDR2 YFSETQ. CDR3 residues: CASSYPPGKTDNEQFF. For the CDR3, the DNA is TGCGCCAGCAGCTATCCCCCCGGGAAAACCGACAATGAGCAGTTCTTC.

This clone was counted a single time. This chain joins TRBV7-2 and TRBJ2-2; 8 bases are shared with TRBD2. The junction had 13 bases not matched to a gene; V was cut back by 2 bases and J by 5 bases. Germline CDR1 and CDR2: SGHTA and FQGNSA. This CDR3 region has 18 residues. CDR3 nucleotide sequence: TGTGCCAGCAGCTTATCTGAGAGAAAGCGGGAGATTACCGGGGAGCTGTTTTTT. This translates into CASSLSERKREITGELFF.

The chain carries TRBV11-2 and TRBJ2-5; TRBD2 might be the D (6 bases). Germline-derived CDR1 and CDR2 are SGHAT and FQNNGV. The germline V and J ends were trimmed by 5 bases and 7 bases, with 20 bases remaining between them. There are 15 residues in the CDR3. This chain's CDR3 is CASSTSSALAGTQYF. The CDR3 nucleotides read TGTGCCAGCAGCACATCTAGCGCCCTAGCTGGGACCCAGTACTTC.

This clone came up a few times. The chain uses TRBV28 and TRBJ2-7, with a tentative D call TRBD2 (5 bases). In germline, CDR1 is MDHEN, CDR2 SYDVKM. The CDR3 sequence is 14 residues long. Between the trimmed V and J ends, which lost 5 bases and 3 bases, there was a span of 14 bases. CDR3 sequence (DNA): TGTGCCAGCAGTCAGACTATGACCCTCTACGAGCAGTACTTC. Translated, it gives CASSQTMTLYEQYF.

This chain joins TRBV6-1 and TRBJ1-1; D gene uncertain. V dropped 0 bases and J dropped 1 base, with 18 bases sitting between them. The CDR3 spans 18 residues. Germline V lookup: CDR1 MNHNS, CDR2 SASEGT. CDR3 in amino acids: CASSEAQVMGRKNTEAFF. The CDR3 DNA reads TGTGCCAGCAGTGAAGCGCAAGTTATGGGCAGGAAGAACACTGAAGCTTTCTTT.

Remarks on this clone: Other nucleotide sequences in the sample specify the same CDR3. The chain is built from TRBV20-1 and TRBJ2-7, with D hard to call. The V end was cut by 3 bases, the J end by 3 bases, with 6 bases between. The CDR3 length is 11 residues. The germline V gene encodes CDR1 DFQATT and CDR2 SNEGSKA (reference sequence). CDR3 sequence: CSARRNYEQYF. CDR3 nucleotide sequence: TGCAGTGCTAGGAGAAACTACGAGCAGTACTTC.

The CDR3 region is CASSVVGSGPDEQFF. The CDR3 DNA reads TGTGCCAGCAGCGTAGTTGGTAGCGGCCCCGATGAGCAGTTCTTC. J is TRBJ2-1 and V is TRBV9; maybe TRBD2 (6 bases). CDR1 is SGDLS, CDR2 YYNGEE, per germline. V was trimmed by 0 bases and J by 8 bases, leaving 15 bases between them. This CDR3 spans 15 amino acids.

The V and J genes are TRBV19 and TRBJ1-5; TRBD1 aligns across 11 bases. The V segment lost 4 bases and the J segment 0 bases; nucleotides outside the gene matches: 5. The length of the CDR3 is 17 residues. Germline V lookup: CDR1 LNHDA, CDR2 SQIVND (reference sequence). In DNA, the CDR3 is TGTGCCAGTAGTAAAGGGACAGGGGGGTATAGCAATCAGCCCCAGCATTTT. Translating it yields CASSKGTGGYSNQPQHF.

The sample holds one count of this clone. The chain has TRBV10-1 and TRBJ2-1; D unclear. The CDR3 is made up of 14 amino acids. Looked up from germline, CDR1 is WNHNN and CDR2 is SYGVQD (reference sequence). The ends were cut back, 1 base at V and 9 bases at J, with 13 bases in the middle. CDR3 protein: CASSEFKLMGEQFF. CDR3 nucleotides: TGCGCCAGCAGTGAGTTTAAGCTGATGGGTGAGCAGTTCTTC.

This chain links TRBV18 with TRBJ2-1, with 9 bases aligning to TRBD1. The CDR3 has 12 residues. V was clipped by 8 bases and J by 7 bases; unmatched bases: 3. Germline assignment: CDR1 KGHSH and CDR2 LQKENI. The CDR3 sequence: CASRGQGNEQFF. CDR3 nucleotide sequence: TGTGCCAGCCGGGGACAGGGAAATGAGCAGTTCTTC.

This chain joins TRBV29-1 and TRBJ2-7, with D tentatively TRBD1 (6 bases). V was trimmed by 7 bases and J by 1 base, leaving 14 bases between them. CDR1 and CDR2 (germline): SQVTM, ANQGSEA. The length of the CDR3 is 13 residues. The chain's CDR3 is CSAEDSFSYEQYF. The CDR3 DNA follows: TGCAGCGCCGAGGACAGTTTTTCCTACGAGCAGTACTTC.

V and J are TRBV6-4 and TRBJ2-2; D ambiguous. The germline gives CDR1 MRHNA, CDR2 SNTAGT. V dropped 0 bases and J dropped 6 bases, with 8 bases sitting between them. This CDR3 is built from 14 residues. The CDR3 sequence: CASSDSSTPGELFF. DNA for the CDR3: TGTGCCAGCAGTGACTCCTCGACCCCCGGGGAGCTGTTTTTT.

V gene TRBV14 combines with J gene TRBJ1-3; D unresolved. Between the trimmed V and J ends, which lost 0 bases and 4 bases, there was a span of 19 bases. Germline V gene sequence: CDR1 SGHDN, CDR2 FVKESK. This CDR3 has 18 residues. The CDR3 coding sequence is TGTGCCAGCAGCCAAGATCCCCCACTCCCTCGGGTCGGAAACACCATATATTTT. Protein product: CASSQDPPLPRVGNTIYF. The variable domain in full, with the rest retrieved from reference TRBV14 and TRBJ1-3, is EAGVTQFPSHSVIEKGQTVTLRCDPISGHDNLYWYRRVMGKEIKFLLHFVKESKQDESGMPNNRFLAERTGGTYSTLKVQPAELEDSGVYFCASSQDPPLPRVGNTIYFGEGSWLTVV.

The DNA of the CDR3 is TGTGCCATCAGTGAGTCGACTCTGGGACACCAACCCTCCTACGAGCAGTACTTC. Protein product: CAISESTLGHQPSYEQYF. The chain carries TRBV10-3 and TRBJ2-7; D is possibly TRBD1 (6 bases). Germline lookup yields CDR1 ENHRY and CDR2 SYGVKD. The CDR3 covers 18 residues. Trimming stripped 0 bases from V and 0 bases from J, with 18 bases between.

This clone was recorded a few times. The V gene is TRBV7-3, the J gene TRBJ2-1; tentative D call: TRBD1 (6 bases). The germline V and J ends were trimmed by 2 bases and 0 bases, with 8 bases remaining between them. The CDR3 runs to 15 residues. CDR1 and CDR2 from the germline V gene are SGHTA and FQGTGA. The CDR3 protein is CASSLQGSSYNEQFF. The DNA for the CDR3 is TGTGCCAGCAGCTTACAGGGGAGCTCCTACAATGAGCAGTTCTTC.